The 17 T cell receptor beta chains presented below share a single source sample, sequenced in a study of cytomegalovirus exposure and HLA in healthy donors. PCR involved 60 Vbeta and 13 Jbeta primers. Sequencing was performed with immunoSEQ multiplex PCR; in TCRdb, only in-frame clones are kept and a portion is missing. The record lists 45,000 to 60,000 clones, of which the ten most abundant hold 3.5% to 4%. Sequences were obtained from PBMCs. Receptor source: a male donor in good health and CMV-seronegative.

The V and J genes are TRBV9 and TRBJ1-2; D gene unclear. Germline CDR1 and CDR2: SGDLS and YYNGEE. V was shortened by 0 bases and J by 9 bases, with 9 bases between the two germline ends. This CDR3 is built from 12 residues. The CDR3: CASSVVGGSYTF. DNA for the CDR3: TGTGCCAGCAGCGTAGTAGGAGGGAGCTACACCTTC.

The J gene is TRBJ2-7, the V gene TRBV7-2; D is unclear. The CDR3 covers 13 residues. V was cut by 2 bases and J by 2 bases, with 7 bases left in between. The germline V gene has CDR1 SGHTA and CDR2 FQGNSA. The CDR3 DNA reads TGTGCCAGCAGCTTAAAACTCGCCTACGAGCAGTACTTC. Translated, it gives CASSLKLAYEQYF.

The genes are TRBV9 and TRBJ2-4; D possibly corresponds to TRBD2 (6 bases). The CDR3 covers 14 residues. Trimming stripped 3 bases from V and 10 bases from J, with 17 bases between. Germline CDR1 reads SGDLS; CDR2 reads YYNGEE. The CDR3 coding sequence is TGTGCCAGCAGCGGACAAATCGGGACTTCGATTCAGTACTTC. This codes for CASSGQIGTSIQYF.

The CDR3 nucleotides read TGTGCCAGCAGCAAAGTGACACAGACGGCCGAATCTGTTTTC. This sequence encodes CASSKVTQTAESVF. The rearrangement uses TRBV21-1 and TRBJ1-2; the table gives TRBD1 as D, unverified against the DNA. TRBV21-1 constitutes a pseudogene. CDR3 size: 14 residues.

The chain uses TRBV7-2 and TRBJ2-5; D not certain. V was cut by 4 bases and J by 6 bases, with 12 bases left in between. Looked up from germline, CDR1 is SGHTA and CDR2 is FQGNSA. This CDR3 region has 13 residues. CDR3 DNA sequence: TGTGCCAGCAGCTCGACTTCCCCGAAGACCCAGTACTTC. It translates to CASSSTSPKTQYF.

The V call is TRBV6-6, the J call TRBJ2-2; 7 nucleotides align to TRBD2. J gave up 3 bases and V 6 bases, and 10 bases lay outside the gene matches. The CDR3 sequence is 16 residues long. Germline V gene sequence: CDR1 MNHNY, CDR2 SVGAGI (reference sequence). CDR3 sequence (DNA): TGTGCCAGCAGAGGACTAGGACTGGAGGACACCGGGGAGCTGTTTTTT. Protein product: CASRGLGLEDTGELFF.

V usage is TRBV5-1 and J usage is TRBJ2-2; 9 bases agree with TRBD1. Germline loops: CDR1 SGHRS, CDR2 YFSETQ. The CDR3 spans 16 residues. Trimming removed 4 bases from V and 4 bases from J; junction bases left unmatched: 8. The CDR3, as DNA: TGCGCCAGCAGCCACGGGACAGGGTCTGGCACCGGGGAGCTGTTTTTT. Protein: CASSHGTGSGTGELFF.

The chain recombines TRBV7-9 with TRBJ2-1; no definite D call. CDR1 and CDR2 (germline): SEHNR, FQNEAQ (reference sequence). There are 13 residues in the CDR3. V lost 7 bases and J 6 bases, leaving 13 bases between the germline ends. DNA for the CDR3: TGTGCCAGCACCCTTCTGACTGTCAATGAGCAGTTCTTC. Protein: CASTLLTVNEQFF.

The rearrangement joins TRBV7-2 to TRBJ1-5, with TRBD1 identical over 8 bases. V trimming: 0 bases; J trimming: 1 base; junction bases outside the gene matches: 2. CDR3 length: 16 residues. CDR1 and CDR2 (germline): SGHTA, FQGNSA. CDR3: CASSLAGTGSNQPQHF. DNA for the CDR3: TGTGCCAGCAGCTTAGCTGGGACAGGAAGCAATCAGCCCCAGCATTTT.

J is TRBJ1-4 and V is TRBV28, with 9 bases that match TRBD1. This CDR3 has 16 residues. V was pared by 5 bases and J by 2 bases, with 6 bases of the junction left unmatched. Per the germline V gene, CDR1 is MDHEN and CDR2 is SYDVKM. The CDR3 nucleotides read TGTGCCAGCAGTCTACAGGGGGCCAGCACTAATGAAAAACTGTTTTTT. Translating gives CASSLQGASTNEKLFF.

The CDR3 coding sequence is TGTGCCAGCAGTAAGACAGCGGGGAGTGTCCAAGAGACCCAGTACTTC. Encoded protein: CASSKTAGSVQETQYF. The chain combines TRBV2 with TRBJ2-5, with 7 bases fitting TRBD2. V lost 5 bases to trimming and J lost 1 base; unmatched junction nucleotides: 10. Germline-derived CDR1 and CDR2 are SNHLY and FYNNEI. The CDR3 is 16 residues long. The full variable domain, completed using reference TRBV2 and TRBJ2-5, is EPEVTQTPSHQVTQMGQEVILRCVPISNHLYFYWYRQILGQKVEFLVSFYNNEISEKSEIFDDQFSVERPDGSNFTLKIRSTKLEDSAMYFCASSKTAGSVQETQYFGPGTRLLVL.

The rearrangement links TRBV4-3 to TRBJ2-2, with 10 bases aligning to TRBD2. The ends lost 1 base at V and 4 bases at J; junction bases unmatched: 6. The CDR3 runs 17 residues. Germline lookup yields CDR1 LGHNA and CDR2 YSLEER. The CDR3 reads CASSQAPAGGATGELFF. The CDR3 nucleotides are TGCGCCAGCAGCCAAGCGCCAGCGGGAGGGGCCACCGGGGAGCTGTTTTTT.

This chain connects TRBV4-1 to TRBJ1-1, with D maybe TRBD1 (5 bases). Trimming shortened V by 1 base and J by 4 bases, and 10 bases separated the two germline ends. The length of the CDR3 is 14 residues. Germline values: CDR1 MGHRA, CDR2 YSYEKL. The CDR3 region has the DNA TGCGCCAGCAGCCAAGGGGGGGGTATCACTGAAGCTTTCTTT. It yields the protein CASSQGGGITEAFF.

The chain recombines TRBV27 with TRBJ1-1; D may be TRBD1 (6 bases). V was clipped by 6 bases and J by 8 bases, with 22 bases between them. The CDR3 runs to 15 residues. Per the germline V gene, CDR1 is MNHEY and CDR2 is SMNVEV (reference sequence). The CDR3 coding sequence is TGTGCCAGCAGGCCAACAGGGCGGTCCACACTAGAAGCTTTCTTT. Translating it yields CASRPTGRSTLEAFF.

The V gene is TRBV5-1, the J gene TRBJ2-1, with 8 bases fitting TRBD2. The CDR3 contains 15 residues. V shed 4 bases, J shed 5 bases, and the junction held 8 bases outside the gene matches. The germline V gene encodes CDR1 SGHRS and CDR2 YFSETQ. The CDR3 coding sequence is TGCGCCAGCAGCCTATTAGCGGGAACCGACAATGAGCAGTTCTTC. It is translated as CASSLLAGTDNEQFF.

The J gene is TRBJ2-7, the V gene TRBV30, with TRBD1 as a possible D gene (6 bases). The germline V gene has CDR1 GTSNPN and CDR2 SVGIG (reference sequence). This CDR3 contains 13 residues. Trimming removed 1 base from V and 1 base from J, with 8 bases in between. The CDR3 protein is CAWSGTESYEQYF. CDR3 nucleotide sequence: TGTGCCTGGAGTGGGACAGAGTCCTACGAGCAGTACTTC.

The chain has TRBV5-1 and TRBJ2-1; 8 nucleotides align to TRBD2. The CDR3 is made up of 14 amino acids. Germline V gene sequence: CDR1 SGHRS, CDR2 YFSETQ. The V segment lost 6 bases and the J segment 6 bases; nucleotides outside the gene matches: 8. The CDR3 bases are TGCGCCAGCAACCGAGCGGGAGTGGGCAATGAGCAGTTCTTC. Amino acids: CASNRAGVGNEQFF.